Below, 3 T cell receptor beta chains from the same sample are listed, as sequenced in a study of CD8+ T cells in alopecia areata. Extracted RNA was reverse transcribed, and the resulting cDNA served as sequencing template. Measured with immunoSEQ multiplex PCR; TCRdb has only the in-frame clones, and not every one. The data show approximately 65,000 clones, around 49% seen once. The sample was CD8+ T cells sorted from blood, taken at week 0. The receptors were sampled from a human donor with alopecia areata.

V and J are TRBV29-1 and TRBJ2-6; 7 nucleotides line up with TRBD1. Germline V lookup: CDR1 SQVTM, CDR2 ANQGSEA. V lost 5 bases, J lost 4 bases, and 11 bases stayed unmatched. This CDR3 has 16 amino acids. The CDR3 sequence: CSVWANRGTGANVLTF. The CDR3 DNA is TGCAGCGTTTGGGCCAACAGGGGTACAGGGGCCAACGTCCTGACTTTC.

There are a few counts of this clone. J is TRBJ1-1 and V is TRBV4-1, with D possibly being TRBD1 (5 bases). Germline CDR1 reads MGHRA; CDR2 reads YSYEKL. With 3 bases removed from V and 6 bases from J, the gap between germline ends came to 14 bases. CDR3 length: 14 amino acids. The DNA of the CDR3 is TGCGCCAGCAGCCAGGGACCCTTGGGCGCTGAAGCTTTCTTT. This translates into CASSQGPLGAEAFF.

The chain joins TRBV28 to TRBJ2-7; D is unresolved. The germline CDR1 and CDR2 sequences are MDHEN and SYDVKM. Trimming shortened V by 3 bases and J by 4 bases, and 13 bases separated the two germline ends. The CDR3 extends over 14 amino acids. CDR3 sequence: CASSFKVVWYEQYF. The CDR3 nucleotides read TGTGCCAGCAGTTTTAAAGTCGTTTGGTACGAGCAGTACTTC.